This T cell receptor beta chain was identified in a study of Ad26.COV2.S vaccination and SARS-CoV-2 variants. Study-level background: The authors gave Ad26.COV2.S intramuscularly, either once or twice 56 days apart. The study, taken as a whole, reports: Once vaccination had occurred, spike-specific CD8+ and CD4+ T cell responses reportedly showed substantial breadth. Analytic work on TCR breadth and depth might have understated the full extent of total T cell responses. Individuals receiving vaccine had higher spike-specific TCR breadth than placebo recipients did.

Generated by immunoSEQ multiplex PCR, the TCRdb table keeps only in-frame clones and is missing some. The data contain roughly 300,000 clones, approximately 90% of them seen just once; the ten biggest clones take up 6.4%. The treatment denotes: 19 received Ad26.COV2.S at low or high dose, single or two shots; about five received placebo; per-sample allocation not given. Sample collection was performed on day 63 after the first vaccine or placebo injection. In the case of this clone: Its antigen is still unknown.

The CDR3 is 14 residues long. Germline CDR1 MNHEY, CDR2 SVGAGI. With 10 bases removed from V and 10 bases from J, the gap between germline ends came to 23 bases. The sequence came from a person aged 18-65 years who received the Ad26.COV2.S COVID-19 vaccine or a placebo. The chain couples TRBV6-5 to TRBJ2-1, with D hard to call. The sample here was peripheral blood, taken in a trial of Ad26.COV2.S vaccine versus placebo. DNA of the CDR3: TGTGCCACCAAATACCGTAACCGGCGCTGGGAGCAGTTCTTC. It encodes CATKYRNRRWEQFF.